This TCR beta chain was sequenced in a study of blood T cells in healthy people across ages. Samples each yielded at least 5 micrograms of total RNA. PCR was performed a second time for roughly 6 to 12 cycles using a sample-barcoded 5' primer and a J-beta primer mix. Using its own MiXCR run on the 5' RACE reads, TCRdb lists one record per CDR3 protein. The sample contains approximately 580,000 distinct CDR3 sequences, nearly 25% of which appear only once. The sample holds a few counts of this clonotype. Germline V gene lookup returns CDR1 DFQATT and CDR2 SNEGSKA (reference sequence). V dropped 1 base and J dropped 0 bases, with 10 bases sitting between them. The CDR3 extends over 15 amino acids. These records were also assigned to another study, of T cells of mothers and their children. That publication notes: The study recruited a few healthy Caucasian mothers and their six children as donors. Unrelated pairs and related pairs have their TCR recombination output shaped similarly by thymic selection. Unrelated mother-child pairs always had slightly, but never significantly, lower normalized overlap than related pairs.

The TCR comes from a boy younger than 18 in good health. Sample: blood. This rearrangement joins TRBV20-1 to TRBJ2-4, with a weak D call TRBD1 (6 bases). The CDR3 protein is CSARVPGEAKNIQYF. The CDR3 DNA reads TGCAGTGCTAGAGTCCCAGGGGAAGCCAAAAACATTCAGTACTTC.